This T cell receptor beta chain was sequenced in a study of T cell repertoires in cytomegalovirus infection. In the study overall: Recently identified HLA-C-restricted CMV epitopes were used, and well-studied HLA-B-restricted CMV epitopes were used as well. Matching HLA type, along with CMV infection, was indicated by public TCR beta signatures.

The length of the CDR3 is 16 residues. V lost 0 bases and J 7 bases, leaving 16 bases between the germline ends. Germline lookup yields CDR1 ENHRY and CDR2 SYGVKD. Overall study results and limits: CMV-specific HLA-C-restricted TCR beta clonotypes dominated the ex vivo response. Pooled public TCR beta family frequency picked out CMV carriers with the relevant HLA.

Details on this clonotype: Its antigen is as yet unknown.

TCRdb processed the reads anew with MiXCR; each CDR3 protein has one entry. The sample carries around 500,000 distinct CDR3 sequences, more than 40% recorded once. Sample: cultured PBMCs, taken from culture after CMV antigen stimulation. The chain joins TRBV10-3 to TRBJ1-3; a weak D match, TRBD1 (5 bases). The TCR originated in a human donor in good health (CMV status not recorded). Some clones in this sample may be carry-over from other donors' samples. The CDR3 DNA reads as TGTGCCATCAGTGAGTCGATGGGGCGCGGAGGGAACACCATATATTTT. Amino acid sequence: CAISESMGRGGNTIYF.